A single sample is the source of the 4 T cell receptor beta chains below, sequenced in a study of blood T cells in healthy people across ages. A second PCR, run for roughly 7 to 12 cycles, used a sample-barcoded 5' primer plus a J-beta primer mix. TCRdb reprocessed the 5' RACE reads via MiXCR and lists one record per CDR3 protein. The sample has about 800,000 distinct CDR3 sequences, around 25% seen once. These same data were also listed under a study on T cells of mothers and their children.

The sequencing sample was made of blood. Receptors originate from a boy aged 10-17 years in good health.

The rearrangement uses TRBV18 and TRBJ1-1, with 7 bases identical to TRBD1. The CDR3 is 14 amino acids. Trimming took 4 bases from V and 3 from J; bases not matched to a gene: 5. Germline CDR1 and CDR2: KGHSH and LQKENI. CDR3 protein: CASSRQGLYTEAFF. The CDR3 coding sequence is TGTGCCAGCTCACGACAGGGTCTGTACACTGAAGCTTTCTTT.

This clonotype was seen only a few times. A read error may produce the germline difference seen at one junction end. V usage is TRBV13 and J usage is TRBJ2-5, with 15 positions matching TRBD2. This CDR3 spans 21 amino acids. Germline V gene data show CDR1 as PRHDT and CDR2 as FYEKMQ (reference sequence). CDR3 region: CASSFYAQPGTSGGRQETQYF. The CDR3 DNA is TGTGCCAGCAGCTTTTACGCACAGCCGGGGACTAGCGGGGGGAGACAAGAGACTCAGTACTTC.

As concerns this clonotype: A junction end diverges from the germline sequence, so it may reflect a read error. The J gene is TRBJ2-3, the V gene TRBV6-5; TRBD1 might be the D (6 bases). The CDR3 spans 18 residues. The germline V gene encodes CDR1 MNHEY and CDR2 SVGAGI. CDR3 amino acids: CAGSYSTGLGDRTDTQYF. DNA of the CDR3: TGTGCCGGCAGTTACTCGACAGGATTGGGGGACCGCACAGATACGCAGTATTTT.

The chain couples TRBV28 to TRBJ2-2, with D perhaps TRBD1 (5 bases). Germline V gene lookup returns CDR1 MDHEN and CDR2 SYDVKM. The CDR3 sequence is 14 residues long. V was trimmed by 4 bases and J by 6 bases, leaving 12 bases between them. CDR3 coding DNA: TGTGCCAGCAGTTCCCCAGTAGGGGCCGGGGAGCTGTTTTTT. Its translation: CASSSPVGAGELFF.